This TCR beta chain was sequenced during a study of blood T cell repertoires in COVID-19. Study in general: Spain, Italy and the United States supplied samples that represented acute and convalescent COVID-19. Nucleic acid was either cDNA or gDNA, and it came from T cells, B-cell-depleted T cells, or PBMCs.

Produced via immunoSEQ multiplex PCR; TCRdb's table is partial and in-frame only. Counted here are about 310,000 clones, roughly 90% occurring once; the ten biggest clones make up roughly a tenth. Participants were aged about 18 to 89 years, lived in around 25 US areas, and enrolled virtually. The ends lost 4 bases at V and 5 bases at J; junction bases unmatched: 3. The CDR3 loop spans 14 amino acids. Per the germline V gene, CDR1 is SGHRS and CDR2 is YFSETQ. Source material: PBMCs or T cells enriched from blood (not recorded which). The receptor's source is a young woman who had recovered from COVID-19. The chain links TRBV5-1 to TRBJ2-5; 12 positions agree with TRBD2. Here the CDR3 reads CASSVTSGSETQYF. CDR3 nucleotides: TGCGCCAGCAGCGTGACTAGCGGGAGTGAGACCCAGTACTTC.